This T cell receptor (beta chain) was sequenced during a study of tumor and adjacent non-tumor tissue in lung cancer. Study context: Stage I to III disease affected approximately 11 men and 5 women aged roughly 30 to 76. Study results and caveats: Compared with tumor, normal lung showed significantly lower TCR diversity.

The CDR3 contains 17 residues. Germline V lookup: CDR1 MNHNS, CDR2 SASEGT. The V and J ends lost 5 bases and 2 bases respectively, with 19 bases between them. Details on this clonotype: The antigen remains unidentified. The conserved closing phenylalanine or tryptophan is absent in this CDR3, likely reflecting a read error.

The library came from three nested PCR rounds adapted from ARM-PCR protocols. TCRdb called the multiplex PCR reads again in MiXCR, with one record for every CDR3 protein. The sample shows 76,000 or so distinct CDR3 sequences, approximately 68% of them seen only once. This sample's RNA came from whole unsorted tissue. The sequence came from an older woman with non-small cell lung cancer. The chain carries TRBV6-1 and TRBJ2-1; possibly TRBD2 for D (6 bases). Sequenced material: lung tumor tissue. For the CDR3, the DNA is TGTGCCAGCAGTCCCTCGGGGCAGGAGGGCCCCTACAATGAGCAGTTCTCC. Translating gives CASSPSGQEGPYNEQFS.